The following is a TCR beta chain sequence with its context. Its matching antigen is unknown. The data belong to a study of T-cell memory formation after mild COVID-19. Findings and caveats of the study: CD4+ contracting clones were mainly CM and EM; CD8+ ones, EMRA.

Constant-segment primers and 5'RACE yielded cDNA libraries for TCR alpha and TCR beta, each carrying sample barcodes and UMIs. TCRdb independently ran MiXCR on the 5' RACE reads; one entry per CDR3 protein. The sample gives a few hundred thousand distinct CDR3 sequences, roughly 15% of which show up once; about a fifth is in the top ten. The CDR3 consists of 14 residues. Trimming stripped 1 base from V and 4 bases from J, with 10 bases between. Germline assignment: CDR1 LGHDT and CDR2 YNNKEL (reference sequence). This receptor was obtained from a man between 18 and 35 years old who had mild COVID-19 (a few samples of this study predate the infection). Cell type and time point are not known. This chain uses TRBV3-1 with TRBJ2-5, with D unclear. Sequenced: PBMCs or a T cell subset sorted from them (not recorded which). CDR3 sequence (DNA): TGTGCCAGCAGCCAAGGCCCTTTTCCAGAGACCCAGTACTTC. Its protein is CASSQGPFPETQYF.